This T cell receptor (beta chain) was captured by sequencing in a study of blood T cell repertoires in COVID-19. Study summary: In Cohort 3, a recovered donor had either two negative PCRs, clearance, or symptom resolution.

Trimming took off 3 bases at V and 8 bases at J, with 16 bases between the two ends. The length of the CDR3 is 13 residues. Germline CDR1 reads DFQATT; CDR2 reads SNEGSKA (reference sequence). Participant ages covered roughly 18 to 89 years across 24 US areas. Produced via immunoSEQ multiplex PCR; TCRdb's table is partial and in-frame only. This table has some 160,000 clones, approximately 79% appearing once. This clonotype originated in a woman in her 70s in a cohort exposed to, infected with or recovered from COVID-19 (not recorded which). Sequencing was carried out using PBMCs or T cells enriched from blood (not recorded which). The chain employs TRBV20-1 and TRBJ1-1, with a weak D call TRBD1 (5 bases). The CDR3 bases are TGCAGTGCTAGTTCGGGTTTAGGGGCAGAAGCTTTCTTT. It codes for CSASSGLGAEAFF.